The source of this TCR beta chain is a study of vaccination effects on CD4 cells after COVID-19. Data came from immunoSEQ multiplex PCR; TCRdb stores just in-frame clones and leaves some out. The repertoire consists of under 50,000 clones, with 55% to 75% occurring once and the leading ten covering 4.5% to 6%. For this clone: Its target is not known.

CDR3 size: 13 residues. The V and J ends lost 5 bases and 2 bases respectively, with 9 bases between them. When roughly eleven days of culture had elapsed, CD4+ T cells were isolated. The clonotype originates from a human donor who received a COVID-19 vaccine. The chain combines TRBV12-3 or TRBV12-4 with TRBJ1-1; no clear D. Sequencing was performed on CD4+ T cells from PBMCs cultured without peptide, taken before COVID-19 vaccination. Here the CDR3 DNA reads TGTGCCAGCAGTCTAATGGCTAACACTGAAGCTTTCTTT. Its protein is CASSLMANTEAFF.